This TCR beta chain was recorded in a study of cytomegalovirus exposure and HLA in healthy donors. General study points: In a later analysis, at a false discovery rate of 0.05, 16,951 TCR beta sequences matched HLA alleles. Most TCR sequences proved rare, with some public TCRs found in many donors.

Healthy bone marrow donors made up the donor group. Comments on this clone: Its antigen is unknown.

It was with 60 Vbeta and 13 Jbeta primers that the PCR ran. Sequencing used immunoSEQ multiplex PCR; TCRdb keeps in-frame clones, though not all of them. The sample contains fewer than 250,000 clones, approximately 70% of which appear only once. Sequenced input: PBMCs. The TCR originated in a woman aged 25 to 39 in good health and CMV-seropositive.

As DNA, the CDR3 is TGTGCCAGCAGCTTAGAACGGTCAGGGGGGTCCACTGAAGCTTTCTTT. Translating gives CASSLERSGGSTEAFF. The rearrangement joins TRBV13 to TRBJ1-1; 7 bases line up with TRBD1. This CDR3 spans 16 amino acids. Germline CDR1 and CDR2: PRHDT and FYEKMQ (reference sequence). With V trimmed by 1 base and J by 4 bases, 9 bases remained unmatched.